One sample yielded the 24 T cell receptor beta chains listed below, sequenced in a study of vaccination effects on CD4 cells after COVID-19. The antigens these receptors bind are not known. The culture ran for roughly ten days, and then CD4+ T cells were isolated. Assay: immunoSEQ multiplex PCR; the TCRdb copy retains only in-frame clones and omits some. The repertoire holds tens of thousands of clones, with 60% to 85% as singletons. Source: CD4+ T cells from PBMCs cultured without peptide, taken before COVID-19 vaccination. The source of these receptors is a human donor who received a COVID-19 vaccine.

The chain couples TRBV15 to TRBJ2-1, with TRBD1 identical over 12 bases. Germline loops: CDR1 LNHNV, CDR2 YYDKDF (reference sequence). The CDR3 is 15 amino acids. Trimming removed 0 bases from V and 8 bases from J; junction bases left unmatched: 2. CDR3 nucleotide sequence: TGTGCCACCAGCAGAGATGGGACAGGGGGCCATGAGCAGTTCTTC. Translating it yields CATSRDGTGGHEQFF.

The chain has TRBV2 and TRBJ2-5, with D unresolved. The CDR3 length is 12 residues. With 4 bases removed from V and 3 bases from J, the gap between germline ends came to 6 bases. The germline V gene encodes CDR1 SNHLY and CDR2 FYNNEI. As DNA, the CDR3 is TGTGCCAGCAGTGTAACGGAAGAGACCCAGTACTTC. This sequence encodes CASSVTEETQYF.

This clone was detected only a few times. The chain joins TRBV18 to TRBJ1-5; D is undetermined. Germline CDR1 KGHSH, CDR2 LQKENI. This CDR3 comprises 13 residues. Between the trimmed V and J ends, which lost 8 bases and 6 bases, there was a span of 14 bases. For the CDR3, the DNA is TGTGCCAGCCAGAATTCACCGTCTCAGCCCCAGCATTTT. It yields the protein CASQNSPSQPQHF.

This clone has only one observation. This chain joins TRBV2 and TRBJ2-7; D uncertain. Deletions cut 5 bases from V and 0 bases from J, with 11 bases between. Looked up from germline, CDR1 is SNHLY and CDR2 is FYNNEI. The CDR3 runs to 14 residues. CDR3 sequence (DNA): TGTGCCAGCAGTATGGCCTACAGCTCCTACGAGCAGTACGTC. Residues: CASSMAYSSYEQYV.

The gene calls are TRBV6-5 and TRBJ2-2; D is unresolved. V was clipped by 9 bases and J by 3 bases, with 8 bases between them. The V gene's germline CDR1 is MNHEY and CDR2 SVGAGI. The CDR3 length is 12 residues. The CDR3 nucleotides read TGTGCCAGTCATCAGTACACCGGGGAGCTGTTTTTT. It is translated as CASHQYTGELFF.

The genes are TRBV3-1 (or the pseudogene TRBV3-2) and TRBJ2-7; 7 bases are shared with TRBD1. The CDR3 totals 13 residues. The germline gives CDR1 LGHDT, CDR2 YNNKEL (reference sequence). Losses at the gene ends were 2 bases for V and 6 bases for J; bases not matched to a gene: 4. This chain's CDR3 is CASSQYDRVEQYV. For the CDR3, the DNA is TGTGCCAGCAGCCAATATGACAGGGTCGAGCAGTACGTC.

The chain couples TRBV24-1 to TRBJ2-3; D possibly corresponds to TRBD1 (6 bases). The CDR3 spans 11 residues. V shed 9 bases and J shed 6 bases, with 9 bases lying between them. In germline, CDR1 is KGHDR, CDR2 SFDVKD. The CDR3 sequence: CATGDRDTQYF. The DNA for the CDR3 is TGTGCCACCGGAGACAGGGATACGCAGTATTTT.

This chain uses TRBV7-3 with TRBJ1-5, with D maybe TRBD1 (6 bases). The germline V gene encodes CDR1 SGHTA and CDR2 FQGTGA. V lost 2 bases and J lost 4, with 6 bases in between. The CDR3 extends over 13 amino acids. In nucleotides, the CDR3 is TGTGCCAGCAGCTTACAGGGGAATCAGCCCCAGCATTTT. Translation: CASSLQGNQPQHF.

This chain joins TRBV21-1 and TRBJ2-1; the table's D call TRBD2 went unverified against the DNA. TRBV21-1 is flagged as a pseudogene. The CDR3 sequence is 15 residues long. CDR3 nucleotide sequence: TGTGCCAGCAGCAATCTTATGAGCTCCTACAATGAGCAGTTCTTC. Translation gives CASSNLMSSYNEQFF.

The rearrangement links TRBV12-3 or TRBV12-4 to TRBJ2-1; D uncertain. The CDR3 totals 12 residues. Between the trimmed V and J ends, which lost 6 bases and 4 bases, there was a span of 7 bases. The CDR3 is CASSPQYNEQFF. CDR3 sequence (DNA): TGTGCCAGCAGCCCTCAGTACAATGAGCAGTTCTTC.

The CDR3 loop is CASSIWGSNQPQHF. The DNA for the CDR3 is TGTGCCAGTAGTATTTGGGGTAGCAATCAGCCCCAGCATTTT. The J gene is TRBJ1-5, the V gene TRBV19; D gene ambiguous. The V end was cut by 3 bases, the J end by 0 bases, with 6 bases between. Germline CDR1 and CDR2: LNHDA and SQIVND (reference sequence). The CDR3 loop spans 14 amino acids.

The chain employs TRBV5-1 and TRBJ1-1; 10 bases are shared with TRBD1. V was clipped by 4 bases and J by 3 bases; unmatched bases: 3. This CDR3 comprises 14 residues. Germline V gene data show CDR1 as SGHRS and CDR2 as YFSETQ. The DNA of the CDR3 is TGCGCCAGCAGCGGAGGGACAGGGGACACTGAAGCTTTCTTT. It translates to CASSGGTGDTEAFF.

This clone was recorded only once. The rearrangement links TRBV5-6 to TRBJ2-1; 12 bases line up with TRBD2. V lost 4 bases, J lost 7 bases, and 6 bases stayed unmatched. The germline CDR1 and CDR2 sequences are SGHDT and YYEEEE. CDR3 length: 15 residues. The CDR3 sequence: CASSIGLAGLNEQFF. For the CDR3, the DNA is TGTGCCAGCAGCATCGGACTAGCGGGGTTAAATGAGCAGTTCTTC.

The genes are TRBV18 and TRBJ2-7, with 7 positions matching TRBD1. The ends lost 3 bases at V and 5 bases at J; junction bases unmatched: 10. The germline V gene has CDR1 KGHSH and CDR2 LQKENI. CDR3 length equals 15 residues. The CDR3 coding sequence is TGTGCCAGCTCACCCTCCGGGACAGCAACGAACGAGCAGTACGTC. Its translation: CASSPSGTATNEQYV.

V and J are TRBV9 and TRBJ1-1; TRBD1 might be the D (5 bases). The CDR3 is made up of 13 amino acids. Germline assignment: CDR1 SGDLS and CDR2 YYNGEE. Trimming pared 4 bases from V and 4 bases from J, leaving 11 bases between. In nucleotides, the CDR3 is TGTGCCAGCAGCAAGGGGTTGGGCACTGAAGCTTTCTTT. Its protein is CASSKGLGTEAFF.

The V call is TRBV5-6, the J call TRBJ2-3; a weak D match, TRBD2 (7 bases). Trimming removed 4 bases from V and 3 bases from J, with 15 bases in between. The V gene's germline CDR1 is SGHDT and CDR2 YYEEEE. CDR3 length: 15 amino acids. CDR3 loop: CASSGRGRGTDTQYF. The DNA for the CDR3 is TGTGCCAGCAGCGGGCGGGGGCGAGGAACAGATACGCAGTATTTT.

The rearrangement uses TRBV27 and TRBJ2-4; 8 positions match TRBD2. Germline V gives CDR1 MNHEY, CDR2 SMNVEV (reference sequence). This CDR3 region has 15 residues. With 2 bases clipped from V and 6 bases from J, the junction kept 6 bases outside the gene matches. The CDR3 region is CASSLAGRGRNIQYF. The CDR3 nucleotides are TGTGCCAGCAGTTTAGCCGGGAGGGGAAGAAACATTCAGTACTTC.

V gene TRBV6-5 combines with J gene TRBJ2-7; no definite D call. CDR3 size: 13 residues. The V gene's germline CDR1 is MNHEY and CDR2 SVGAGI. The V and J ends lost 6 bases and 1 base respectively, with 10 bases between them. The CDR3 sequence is CASRRMGSYEQYV. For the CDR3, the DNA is TGTGCCAGCAGAAGGATGGGATCCTACGAGCAGTACGTC.

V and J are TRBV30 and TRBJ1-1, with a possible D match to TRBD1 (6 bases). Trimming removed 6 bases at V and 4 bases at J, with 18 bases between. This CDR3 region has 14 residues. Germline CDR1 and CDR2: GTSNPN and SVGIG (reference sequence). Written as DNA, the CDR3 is TGTGCCTGTACGCAGGGAGGGGGGGGCACTGAAGCTTTCTTT. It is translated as CACTQGGGGTEAFF.

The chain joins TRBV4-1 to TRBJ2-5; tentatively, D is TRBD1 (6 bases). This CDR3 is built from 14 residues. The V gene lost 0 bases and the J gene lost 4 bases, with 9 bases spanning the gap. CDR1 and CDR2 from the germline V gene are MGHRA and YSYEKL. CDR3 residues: CASSQEGQGETQYF. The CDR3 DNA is TGCGCCAGCAGCCAAGAGGGACAAGGAGAGACCCAGTACTTC.

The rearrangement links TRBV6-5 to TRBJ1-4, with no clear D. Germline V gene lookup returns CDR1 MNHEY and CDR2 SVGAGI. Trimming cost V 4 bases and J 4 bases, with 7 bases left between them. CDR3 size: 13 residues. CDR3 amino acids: CASSWQFNEKLFF. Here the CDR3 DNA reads TGTGCCAGCAGTTGGCAGTTTAATGAAAAACTGTTTTTT.

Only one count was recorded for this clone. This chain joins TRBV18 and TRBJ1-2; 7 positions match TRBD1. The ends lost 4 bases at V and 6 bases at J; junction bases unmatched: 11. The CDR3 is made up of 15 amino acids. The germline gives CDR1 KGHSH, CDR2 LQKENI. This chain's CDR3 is CASSLRGGVGNGYTF. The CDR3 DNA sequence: TGTGCCAGCTCACTTCGAGGGGGCGTTGGAAATGGCTACACCTTC. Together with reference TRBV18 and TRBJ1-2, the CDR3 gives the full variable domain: NAGVMQNPRHLVRRRGQEARLRCSPMKGHSHVYWYRQLPEEGLKFMVYLQKENIIDESGMPKERFSAEFPKEGPSILRIQQVVRGDSAAYFCASSLRGGVGNGYTFGSGTRLTVV.

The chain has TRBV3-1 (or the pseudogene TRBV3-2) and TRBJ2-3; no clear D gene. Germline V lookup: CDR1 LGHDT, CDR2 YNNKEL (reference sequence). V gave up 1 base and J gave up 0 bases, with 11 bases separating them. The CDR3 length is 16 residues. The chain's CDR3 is CASSQGPDASTDTQYF. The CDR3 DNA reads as TGTGCCAGCAGCCAAGGGCCCGACGCTAGCACAGATACGCAGTATTTT.

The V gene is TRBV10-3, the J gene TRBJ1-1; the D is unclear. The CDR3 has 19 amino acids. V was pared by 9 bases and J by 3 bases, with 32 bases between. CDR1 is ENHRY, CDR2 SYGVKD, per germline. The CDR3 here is CAICKHSERVERIYTEAFF. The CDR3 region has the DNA TGTGCCATTTGTAAACACAGCGAACGGGTAGAACGCATCTACACTGAAGCTTTCTTT.